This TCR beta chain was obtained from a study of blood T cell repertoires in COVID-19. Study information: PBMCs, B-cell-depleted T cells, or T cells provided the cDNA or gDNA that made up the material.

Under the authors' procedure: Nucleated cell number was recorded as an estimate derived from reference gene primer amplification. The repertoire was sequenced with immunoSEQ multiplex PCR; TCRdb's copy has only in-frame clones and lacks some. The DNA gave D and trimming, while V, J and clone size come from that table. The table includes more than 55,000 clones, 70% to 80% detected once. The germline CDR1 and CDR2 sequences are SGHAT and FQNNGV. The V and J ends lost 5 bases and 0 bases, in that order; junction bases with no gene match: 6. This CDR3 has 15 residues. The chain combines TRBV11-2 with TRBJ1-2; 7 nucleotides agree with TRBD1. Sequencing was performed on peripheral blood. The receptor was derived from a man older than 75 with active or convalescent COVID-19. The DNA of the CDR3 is TGTGCCAGCAGCAGAGGGACAGCCCCTAACTATGGCTACACCTTC. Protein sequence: CASSRGTAPNYGYTF. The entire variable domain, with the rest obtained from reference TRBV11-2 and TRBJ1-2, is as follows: EAGVAQSPRYKIIEKRQSVAFWCNPISGHATLYWYQQILGQGPKLLIQFQNNGVVDDSQLPKDRFSAERLKGVDSTLKIQPAKLEDSAVYLCASSRGTAPNYGYTFGSGTRLTVV.